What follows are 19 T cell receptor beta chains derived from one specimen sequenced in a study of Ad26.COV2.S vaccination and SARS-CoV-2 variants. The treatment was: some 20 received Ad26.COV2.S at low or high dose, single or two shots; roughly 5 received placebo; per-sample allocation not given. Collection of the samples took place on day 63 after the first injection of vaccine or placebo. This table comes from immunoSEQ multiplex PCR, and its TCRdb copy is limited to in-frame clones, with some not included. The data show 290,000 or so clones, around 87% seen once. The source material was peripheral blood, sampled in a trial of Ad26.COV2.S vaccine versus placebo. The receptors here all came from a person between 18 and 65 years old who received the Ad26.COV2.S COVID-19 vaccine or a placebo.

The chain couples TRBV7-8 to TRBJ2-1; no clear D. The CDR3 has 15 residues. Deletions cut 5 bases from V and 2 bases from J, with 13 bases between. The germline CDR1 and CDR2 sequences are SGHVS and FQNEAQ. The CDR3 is CASSPGPSAYNEQFF. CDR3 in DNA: TGTGCCAGCAGCCCCGGGCCATCAGCCTACAATGAGCAGTTCTTC.

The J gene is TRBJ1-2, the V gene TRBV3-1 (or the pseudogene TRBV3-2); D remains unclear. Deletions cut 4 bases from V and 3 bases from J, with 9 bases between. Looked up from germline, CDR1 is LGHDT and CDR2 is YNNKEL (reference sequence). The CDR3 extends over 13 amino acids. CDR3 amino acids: CASSLVMDYGYTF. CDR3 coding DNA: TGTGCCAGCAGCCTTGTAATGGACTATGGCTACACCTTC.

CDR3 sequence (DNA): TGTGCCAGTAGTGACCTTCCGGGACAGGGGGAGAATGAGCAGTTCTTC. Translating gives CASSDLPGQGENEQFF. The chain uses TRBV19 and TRBJ2-1; 11 bases line up with TRBD1. The CDR3 consists of 16 residues. The trim removed 5 bases at V and 7 bases at J, leaving 10 bases unmatched. CDR1 and CDR2 from the germline V gene are LNHDA and SQIVND (reference sequence).

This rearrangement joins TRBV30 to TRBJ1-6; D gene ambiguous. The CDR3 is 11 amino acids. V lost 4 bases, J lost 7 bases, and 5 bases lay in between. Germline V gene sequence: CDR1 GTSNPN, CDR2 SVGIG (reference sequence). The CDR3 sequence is CAWKGNSPLHF. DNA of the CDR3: TGTGCCTGGAAAGGCAATTCACCCCTCCACTTT.

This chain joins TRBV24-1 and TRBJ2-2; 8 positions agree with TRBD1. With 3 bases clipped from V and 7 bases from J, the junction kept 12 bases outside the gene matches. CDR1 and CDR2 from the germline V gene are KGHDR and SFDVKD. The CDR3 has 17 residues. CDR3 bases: TGTGCCACCAGTGATCCCAGACCAGACAGGGGAGGCGGGGAGCTGTTTTTT. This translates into CATSDPRPDRGGGELFF.

The CDR3 bases are TGCGCCAGCAGCTTGTCAGGGGGCAGTCAGCCCCAGCATTTT. Protein product: CASSLSGGSQPQHF. This chain uses TRBV5-1 with TRBJ1-5; 8 bases are shared with TRBD1. V lost 1 base, J lost 6 bases, and 3 bases stayed unmatched. There are 14 residues in the CDR3. Germline V gene data show CDR1 as SGHRS and CDR2 as YFSETQ.

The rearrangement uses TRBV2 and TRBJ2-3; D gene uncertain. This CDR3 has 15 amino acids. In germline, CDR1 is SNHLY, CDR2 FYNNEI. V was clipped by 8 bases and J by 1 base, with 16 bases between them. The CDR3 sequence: CASCLAWVGTDTQYF. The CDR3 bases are TGTGCCAGCTGCCTCGCGTGGGTGGGCACAGATACGCAGTATTTT.

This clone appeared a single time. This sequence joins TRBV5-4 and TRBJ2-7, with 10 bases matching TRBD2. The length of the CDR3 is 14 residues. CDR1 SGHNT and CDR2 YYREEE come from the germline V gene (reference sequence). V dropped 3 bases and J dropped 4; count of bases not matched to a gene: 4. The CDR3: CASSYSGGVYEQYF. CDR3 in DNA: TGTGCCAGCAGCTACAGCGGGGGGGTTTACGAGCAGTACTTC.

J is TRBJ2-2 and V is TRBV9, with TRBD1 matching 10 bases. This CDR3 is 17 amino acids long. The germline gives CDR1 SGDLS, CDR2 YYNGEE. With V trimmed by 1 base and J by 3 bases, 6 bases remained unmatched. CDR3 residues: CASSVRPGTGDTGELFF. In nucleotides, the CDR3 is TGTGCCAGCAGCGTACGTCCCGGGACAGGGGACACCGGGGAGCTGTTTTTT.

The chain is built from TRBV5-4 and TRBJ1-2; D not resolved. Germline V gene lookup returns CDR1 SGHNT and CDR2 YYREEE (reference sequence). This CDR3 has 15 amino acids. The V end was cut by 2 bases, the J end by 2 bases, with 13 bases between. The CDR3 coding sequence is TGTGCCAGCAGCTTCCGCCCGGTCTTAAACTATGGCTACACCTTC. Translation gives CASSFRPVLNYGYTF.

CDR3: CASSLRRTSGYNEQFF. CDR3 nucleotide sequence: TGTGCCAGCAGTTTACGCCGGACTAGCGGATACAATGAGCAGTTCTTC. The V call is TRBV28, the J call TRBJ2-1; TRBD2 matches at 10 bases. Germline CDR1 is MDHEN and CDR2 is SYDVKM. J was trimmed by 4 bases and V by 2 bases; bases with no gene match: 5. The CDR3 length is 16 residues.

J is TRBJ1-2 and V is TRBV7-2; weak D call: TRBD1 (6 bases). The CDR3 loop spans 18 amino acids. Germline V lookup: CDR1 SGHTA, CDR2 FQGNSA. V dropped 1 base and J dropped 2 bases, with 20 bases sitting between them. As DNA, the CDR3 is TGTGCCAGCAGCTTAGTAAGGGGGTTGCAACTCTTCAACTATGGCTACACCTTC. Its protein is CASSLVRGLQLFNYGYTF.

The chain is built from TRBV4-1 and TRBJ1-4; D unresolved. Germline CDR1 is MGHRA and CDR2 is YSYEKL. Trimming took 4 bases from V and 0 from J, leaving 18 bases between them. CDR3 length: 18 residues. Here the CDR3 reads CASSPNEGRFATNEKLFF. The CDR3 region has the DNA TGCGCCAGCAGCCCTAACGAGGGCCGGTTTGCAACTAATGAAAAACTGTTTTTT.

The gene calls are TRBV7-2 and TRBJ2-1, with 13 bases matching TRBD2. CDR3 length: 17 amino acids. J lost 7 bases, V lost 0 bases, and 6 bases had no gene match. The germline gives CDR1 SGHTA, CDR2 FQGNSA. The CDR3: CASSLATRTSGSNEQFF. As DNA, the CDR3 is TGTGCCAGCAGCTTAGCGACGAGGACTAGCGGGAGTAATGAGCAGTTCTTC. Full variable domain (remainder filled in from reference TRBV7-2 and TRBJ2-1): GAGVSQSPSNKVTEKGKDVELRCDPISGHTALYWYRQSLGQGLEFLIYFQGNSAPDKSGLPSDRFSAERTGGSVSTLTIQRTQQEDSAVYLCASSLATRTSGSNEQFFGPGTRLTVL.

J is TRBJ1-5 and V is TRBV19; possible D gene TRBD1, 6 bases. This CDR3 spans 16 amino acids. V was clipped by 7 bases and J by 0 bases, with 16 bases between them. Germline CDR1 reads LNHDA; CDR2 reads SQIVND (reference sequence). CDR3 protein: CASTLDRQLSNQPQHF. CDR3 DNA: TGTGCCAGTACCCTCGACAGGCAGCTTAGCAATCAGCCCCAGCATTTT.

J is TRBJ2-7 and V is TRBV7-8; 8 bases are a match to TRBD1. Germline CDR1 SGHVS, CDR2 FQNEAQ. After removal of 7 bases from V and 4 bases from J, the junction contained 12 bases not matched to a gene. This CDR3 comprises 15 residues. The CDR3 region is CASTSSGQGSYEQYF. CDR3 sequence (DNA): TGTGCCAGCACCTCTTCAGGACAGGGTTCTTACGAGCAGTACTTC.

The CDR3 protein is CASSRDQNSPLHF. Here the CDR3 DNA reads TGTGCCAGCAGTCGGGACCAAAATTCACCCCTCCACTTT. J is TRBJ1-6 and V is TRBV27; D is perhaps TRBD1 (5 bases). Trimming removed 5 bases at V and 7 bases at J, with 9 bases between. CDR1 MNHEY and CDR2 SMNVEV come from the germline V gene (reference sequence). The CDR3 has 13 amino acids.

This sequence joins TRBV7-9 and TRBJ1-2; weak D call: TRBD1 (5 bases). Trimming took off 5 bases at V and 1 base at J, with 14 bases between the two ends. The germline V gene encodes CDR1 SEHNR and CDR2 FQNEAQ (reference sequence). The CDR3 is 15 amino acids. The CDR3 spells CASSPLGGGNYGYTF. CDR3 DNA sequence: TGTGCCAGCAGCCCCCTCGGGGGGGGTAACTATGGCTACACCTTC.

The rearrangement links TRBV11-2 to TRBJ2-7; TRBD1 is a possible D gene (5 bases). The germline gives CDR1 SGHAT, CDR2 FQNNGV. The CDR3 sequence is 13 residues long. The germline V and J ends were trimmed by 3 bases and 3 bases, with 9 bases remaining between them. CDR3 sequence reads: CASSLTVNYEQYF. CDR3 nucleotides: TGTGCCAGCAGCTTGACAGTGAACTACGAGCAGTACTTC.